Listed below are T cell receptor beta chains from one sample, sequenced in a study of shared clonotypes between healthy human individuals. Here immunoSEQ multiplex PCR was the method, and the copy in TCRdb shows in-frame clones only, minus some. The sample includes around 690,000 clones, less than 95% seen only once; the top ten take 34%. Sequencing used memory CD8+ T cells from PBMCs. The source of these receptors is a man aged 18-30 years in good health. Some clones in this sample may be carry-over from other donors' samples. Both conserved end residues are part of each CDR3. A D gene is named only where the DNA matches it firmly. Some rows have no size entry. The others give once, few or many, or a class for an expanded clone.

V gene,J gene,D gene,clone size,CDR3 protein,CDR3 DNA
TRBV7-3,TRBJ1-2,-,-,CASSQMDRRDTF,TGTGCCAGCAGCCAGATGGACAGACGAGACACCTTC
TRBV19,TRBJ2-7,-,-,CASSPGGGSYEQYF,TGTGCCAGTAGCCCTGGCGGAGGCTCCTACGAGCAGTACTTC
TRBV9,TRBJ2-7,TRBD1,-,CASSLGTVEGNEQYF,TGTGCCAGCAGCCTCGGGACAGTTGAGGGCAACGAGCAGTACTTC
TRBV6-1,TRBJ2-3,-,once,CASQDHPRGDTQYF,TGTGCCAGCCAGGACCACCCACGGGGAGATACGCAGTATTTT
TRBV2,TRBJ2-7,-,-,CARGEFGNEQYF,TGTGCCAGGGGGGAGTTTGGGAACGAGCAGTACTTC
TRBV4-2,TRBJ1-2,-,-,CASSQVGYGTLNYGYTF,TGTGCCAGCAGCCAAGTGGGGTATGGCACTCTTAACTATGGCTACACCTTC
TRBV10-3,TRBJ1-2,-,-,CAISESKVGTATGGYTF,TGTGCCATCAGTGAGTCGAAAGTAGGGACGGCCACGGGTGGCTACACCTTC
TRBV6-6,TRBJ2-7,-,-,CASSYSDGLYEQYF,TGTGCCAGCAGTTACTCAGATGGACTCTACGAGCAGTACTTC
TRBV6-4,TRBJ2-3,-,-,CASRDSGTDTQYF,TGTGCCAGCAGGGATTCCGGCACAGATACGCAGTATTTT
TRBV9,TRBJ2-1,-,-,CASSEPRTGTSLWGDEQFF,TGTGCCAGCAGCGAGCCCCGCACGGGAACTAGCCTTTGGGGGGATGAGCAGTTCTTC
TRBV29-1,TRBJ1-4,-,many,CSVEMRTANEKLFF,TGCAGCGTTGAAATGAGGACAGCCAATGAAAAACTGTTTTTT
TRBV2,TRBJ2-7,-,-,CASRFDGYEQYF,TGTGCCAGCAGATTTGACGGTTACGAGCAGTACTTC
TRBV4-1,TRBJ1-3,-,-,CASSMIAGNTIYF,TGCGCCAGCAGCATGATAGCTGGAAACACCATATATTTT
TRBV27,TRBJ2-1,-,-,CASSLSGGVGPNEQFF,TGTGCCAGCAGTTTATCCGGGGGTGTGGGACCAAATGAGCAGTTCTTC
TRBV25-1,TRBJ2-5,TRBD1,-,CASSEATPQGARGTQYF,TGTGCCAGCAGTGAGGCGACCCCCCAGGGGGCGCGTGGGACCCAGTACTTC
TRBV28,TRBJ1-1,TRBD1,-,CASSWGQKNTEAFF,TGTGCCAGCAGTTGGGGACAGAAGAACACTGAAGCTTTCTTT
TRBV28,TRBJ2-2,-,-,CASNPSWNTGELFF,TGTGCCAGCAACCCTAGCTGGAACACCGGGGAGCTGTTTTTT
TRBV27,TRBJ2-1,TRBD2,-,CASWRGGLAYNEQFF,TGTGCCAGCTGGAGGGGGGGACTAGCCTACAATGAGCAGTTCTTC
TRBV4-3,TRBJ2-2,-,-,CASSQEGETGELFF,TGCGCCAGCAGCCAAGAAGGGGAGACCGGGGAGCTGTTTTTT
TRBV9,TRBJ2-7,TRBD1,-,CASSEGTGGIVQYF,TGTGCCAGCAGCGAGGGGACAGGGGGCATCGTGCAGTACTTC
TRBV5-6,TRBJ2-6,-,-,CASSLEIWGSGANVLTF,TGTGCCAGCAGCTTGGAAATCTGGGGCTCTGGGGCCAACGTCCTGACTTTC
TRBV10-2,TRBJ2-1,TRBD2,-,CASFKGVAGGRGSNEQFF,TGCGCCAGCTTCAAAGGGGTAGCGGGGGGACGGGGGAGCAATGAGCAGTTCTTC
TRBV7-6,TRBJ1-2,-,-,CASSSPWGLERGGYTF,TGTGCCAGCAGCTCACCCTGGGGACTGGAACGCGGTGGCTACACCTTC
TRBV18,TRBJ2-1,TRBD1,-,CASSPLRTGGFDNEQFF,TGTGCCAGCTCACCACTTAGGACAGGGGGCTTCGACAATGAGCAGTTCTTC
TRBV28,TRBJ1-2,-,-,CASSPRGLPMGYTF,TGTGCCAGCAGTCCGCGGGGGTTACCCATGGGCTACACCTTC
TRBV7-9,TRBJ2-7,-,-,CASSLATVAYEQYF,TGTGCCAGCAGCTTAGCCACAGTGGCCTACGAGCAGTACTTC
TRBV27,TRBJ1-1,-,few,CASSFGGGTEAFF,TGTGCCAGCAGTTTTGGGGGCGGCACTGAAGCTTTCTTT
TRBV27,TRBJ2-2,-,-,CASSLGAKNTGELFF,TGTGCCAGCAGTTTGGGGGCAAAGAACACCGGGGAGCTGTTTTTT
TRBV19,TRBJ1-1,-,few,CASSVLGGGTEAFF,TGTGCCAGTAGTGTCCTCGGGGGGGGAACTGAAGCTTTCTTT
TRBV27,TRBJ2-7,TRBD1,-,CASSYGTGGAYEQYF,TGTGCCAGCAGTTACGGGACAGGGGGCGCCTACGAGCAGTACTTC
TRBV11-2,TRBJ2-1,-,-,CASTLSRSYNEQFF,TGTGCCAGCACCCTGAGCCGCTCCTACAATGAGCAGTTCTTC
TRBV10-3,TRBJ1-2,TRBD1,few,CAISGYPGQDGYGYTF,TGTGCCATCAGCGGGTATCCGGGACAGGACGGCTATGGCTACACCTTC
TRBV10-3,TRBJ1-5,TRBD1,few,CAISESGQGNQPQHF,TGTGCCATCAGTGAGTCCGGACAGGGCAATCAGCCCCAGCATTTT
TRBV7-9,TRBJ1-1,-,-,CASSWVQPNTEAFF,TGTGCCAGCAGCTGGGTTCAGCCGAACACTGAAGCTTTCTTT
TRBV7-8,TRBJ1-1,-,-,CASSLIRGLNTEAFF,TGTGCCAGCAGCTTAATCCGGGGGTTGAACACTGAAGCTTTCTTT
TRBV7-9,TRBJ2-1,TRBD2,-,CASSASGTSRWDEQFF,TGTGCCAGCAGCGCCTCCGGGACTAGCAGGTGGGATGAGCAGTTCTTC
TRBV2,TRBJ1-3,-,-,CASRERQVISGNTIYF,TGTGCCAGCAGGGAACGACAGGTCATCTCTGGAAACACCATATATTTT
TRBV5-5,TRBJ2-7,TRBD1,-,CASSPPDRVYEQYF,TGTGCCAGCAGCCCCCCGGACAGGGTTTACGAGCAGTACTTC
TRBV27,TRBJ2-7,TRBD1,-,CASSSWDRGNEQYF,TGTGCCAGCAGTTCCTGGGACAGGGGCAACGAGCAGTACTTC
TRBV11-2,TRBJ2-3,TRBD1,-,CASSPGQGASTDTQYF,TGTGCCAGCAGCCCCGGACAGGGGGCAAGCACAGATACGCAGTATTTT
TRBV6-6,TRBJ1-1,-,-,CASSYPTDGKNTEAFF,TGTGCCAGCAGTTACCCGACGGACGGAAAGAACACTGAAGCTTTCTTT
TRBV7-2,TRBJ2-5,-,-,CASSHNRVAQPPTKETQYF,TGTGCCAGCAGCCACAACAGGGTAGCACAACCCCCAACCAAAGAGACCCAGTACTTC
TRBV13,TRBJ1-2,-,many,CASSFFSTGMIQSDGYTF,TGTGCCAGCAGCTTTTTTTCTACGGGGATGATACAGTCGGATGGCTACACCTTC
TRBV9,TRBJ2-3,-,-,CASAPEDLGDTQYF,TGTGCCAGCGCCCCGGAGGATTTGGGAGATACGCAGTATTTT
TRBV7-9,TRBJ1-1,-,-,CASSLRRGPNNTEAFF,TGTGCCAGCAGCTTGCGAAGGGGACCAAACAACACTGAAGCTTTCTTT
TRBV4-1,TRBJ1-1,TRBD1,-,CASSQPRDRPPEAFF,TGCGCCAGCAGCCAACCCCGGGACAGGCCTCCCGAAGCTTTCTTT
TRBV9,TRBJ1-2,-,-,CASSVATMGQTPYGYTF,TGTGCCAGCAGCGTAGCTACAATGGGTCAGACTCCCTATGGCTACACCTTC
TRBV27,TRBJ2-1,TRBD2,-,CASSLLRTSGSDEQFF,TGTGCCAGCAGTTTATTACGGACTAGCGGGAGTGATGAGCAGTTCTTC
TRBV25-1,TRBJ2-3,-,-,CASSDFKAGWHTDTQYF,TGTGCCAGCAGTGATTTCAAGGCAGGGTGGCACACAGATACGCAGTATTTT
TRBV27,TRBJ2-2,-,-,CASSFPESGGELFF,TGTGCCAGCAGTTTTCCGGAAAGCGGCGGGGAGCTGTTTTTT
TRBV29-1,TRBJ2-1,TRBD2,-,CSVRGGGEKVGNEQFF,TGCAGCGTCCGCGGTGGGGGGGAGAAAGTGGGCAATGAGCAGTTCTTC
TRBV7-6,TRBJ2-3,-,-,CASSLVGGTDTQYF,TGTGCCAGCAGCTTAGTAGGAGGCACAGATACGCAGTATTTT
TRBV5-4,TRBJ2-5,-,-,CASSLGGPGTIQETQYF,TGTGCCAGCAGCTTGGGGGGGCCCGGGACTATACAAGAGACCCAGTACTTC
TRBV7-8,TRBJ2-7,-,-,CASSSLTESSYEQYF,TGTGCCAGCAGCTCACTGACGGAGAGCTCCTACGAGCAGTACTTC
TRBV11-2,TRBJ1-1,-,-,CASYMRGGSGTEAFF,TGTGCCAGCTACATGAGGGGGGGGTCGGGGACTGAAGCTTTCTTT
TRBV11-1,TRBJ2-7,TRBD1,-,CASSRDRVRAYEQYF,TGTGCCAGCAGCAGGGACAGGGTAAGGGCCTACGAGCAGTACTTC
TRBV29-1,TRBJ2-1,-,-,CSAPVSGTYNEQFF,TGCAGCGCCCCCGTGTCCGGAACCTACAATGAGCAGTTCTTC